The rows below give T cell receptor beta chains drawn from one sample of a study of blood T cell repertoires in COVID-19. The table came from immunoSEQ multiplex PCR; TCRdb's copy has only in-frame clones and leaves some out. This sample has approximately 200,000 clones; 80% to 85% occur once, and the top ten carry roughly 4.6%. Specimen: peripheral blood. These receptors came from a woman aged 60-75 years who had recovered from COVID-19. The CDR3 runs from the conserved cysteine through the conserved F or W. The D gene is left open where the match is weak. Part of the rows lack a size; the others show once, few, many or a class for expanded clones.

CDR3 protein: CASSREGGSGNTIYF
CDR3 DNA: TGTGCCAGCAGCCGGGAAGGTGGCTCTGGAAACACCATATATTTT
J gene: TRBJ1-3
clone size: -
D gene: -
V gene: TRBV9

CDR3 protein: CAWSVHRGNGYTF
CDR3 DNA: TGTGCCTGGAGTGTACACAGGGGCAACGGCTACACCTTC
J gene: TRBJ1-2
clone size: -
D gene: TRBD1
V gene: TRBV30

CDR3 protein: CASSLTSGGTSIGELFF
CDR3 DNA: TGTGCCAGCAGCTTAACTAGCGGGGGAACCTCGATCGGGGAGCTGTTTTTT
J gene: TRBJ2-2
clone size: -
D gene: TRBD2
V gene: TRBV7-2

CDR3 protein: CASSIVNGGANEQFF
CDR3 DNA: TGTGCCAGTAGTATAGTGAACGGGGGGGCCAATGAGCAGTTCTTC
J gene: TRBJ2-1
clone size: -
D gene: TRBD2
V gene: TRBV19

CDR3 protein: CASSSRQGGRSPLHF
CDR3 DNA: TGCGCCAGCAGCTCACGACAGGGAGGAAGGTCACCCCTCCACTTT
J gene: TRBJ1-6
clone size: once
D gene: TRBD1
V gene: TRBV4-3

CDR3 protein: CASSLITGMDGYTF
CDR3 DNA: TGCGCCAGCAGCTTGATTACAGGGATGGATGGCTACACCTTC
J gene: TRBJ1-2
clone size: -
D gene: -
V gene: TRBV5-1

CDR3 protein: CASSSEPGTGDNEQYF
CDR3 DNA: TGTGCCAGCAGCTCCGAACCCGGGACAGGGGACAACGAGCAGTACTTC
J gene: TRBJ2-7
clone size: -
D gene: TRBD1
V gene: TRBV7-8

CDR3 protein: CASSQDNEQFF
CDR3 DNA: TGTGCCAGCAGCCAGGACAATGAGCAGTTCTTC
J gene: TRBJ2-1
clone size: -
D gene: -
V gene: TRBV11-3

CDR3 protein: CASSSPPDRGFYGYTF
CDR3 DNA: TGTGCCAGCAGCTCCCCCCCGGACCGGGGGTTTTATGGCTACACCTTC
J gene: TRBJ1-2
clone size: few
D gene: -
V gene: TRBV5-4

CDR3 protein: CASSIAGGNSNQPQHF
CDR3 DNA: TGTGCCAGTAGTATAGCGGGAGGAAATAGCAATCAGCCCCAGCATTTT
J gene: TRBJ1-5
clone size: -
D gene: -
V gene: TRBV19

CDR3 protein: CASSYPGLAYNEQFF
CDR3 DNA: TGTGCCAGCAGCTACCCGGGACTAGCCTACAATGAGCAGTTCTTC
J gene: TRBJ2-1
clone size: -
D gene: TRBD2
V gene: TRBV7-9

CDR3 protein: CASSPGASYEQYF
CDR3 DNA: TGCGCCAGCAGCCCAGGGGCATCCTACGAGCAGTACTTC
J gene: TRBJ2-7
clone size: -
D gene: -
V gene: TRBV5-1

CDR3 protein: CASSEGTGRNTEAFF
CDR3 DNA: TGTGCCAGCAGCGAAGGGACAGGGAGGAACACTGAAGCTTTCTTT
J gene: TRBJ1-1
clone size: -
D gene: TRBD1
V gene: TRBV7-9

CDR3 protein: CASSARDRGPAYNSPLHF
CDR3 DNA: TGTGCCAGCAGTGCCCGGGACAGGGGGCCCGCCTATAATTCACCCCTCCACTTT
J gene: TRBJ1-6
clone size: -
D gene: TRBD1
V gene: TRBV6-1

CDR3 protein: CASSFAGGAGNTIYF
CDR3 DNA: TGCGCCAGCAGCTTTGCAGGGGGCGCGGGAAACACCATATATTTT
J gene: TRBJ1-3
clone size: -
D gene: TRBD1
V gene: TRBV5-1

CDR3 protein: CASSARTGRNEQFF
CDR3 DNA: TGCGCCAGCAGCGCGCGGACAGGGCGCAATGAGCAGTTCTTC
J gene: TRBJ2-1
clone size: -
D gene: TRBD1
V gene: TRBV5-1

CDR3 protein: CATSILTGPYEQYF
CDR3 DNA: TGTGCCACCAGCATCCTGACAGGTCCCTACGAGCAGTACTTC
J gene: TRBJ2-7
clone size: -
D gene: -
V gene: TRBV15

CDR3 protein: CSARLAKNTGELFF
CDR3 DNA: TGCAGCGCACGACTAGCGAAGAACACCGGGGAGCTGTTTTTT
J gene: TRBJ2-2
clone size: -
D gene: TRBD2
V gene: TRBV29-1